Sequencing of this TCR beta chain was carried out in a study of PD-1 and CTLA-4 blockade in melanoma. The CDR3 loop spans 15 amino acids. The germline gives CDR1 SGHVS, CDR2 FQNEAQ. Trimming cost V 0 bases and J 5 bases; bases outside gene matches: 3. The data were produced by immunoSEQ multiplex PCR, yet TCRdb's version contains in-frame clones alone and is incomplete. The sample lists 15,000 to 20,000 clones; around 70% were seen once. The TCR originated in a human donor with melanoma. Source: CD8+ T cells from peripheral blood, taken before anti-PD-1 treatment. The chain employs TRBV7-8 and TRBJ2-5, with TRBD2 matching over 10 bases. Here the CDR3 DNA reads TGTGCCAGCAGCTTAGCTGCGACTAGCGGGGAGACCCAGTACTTC. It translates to CASSLAATSGETQYF.